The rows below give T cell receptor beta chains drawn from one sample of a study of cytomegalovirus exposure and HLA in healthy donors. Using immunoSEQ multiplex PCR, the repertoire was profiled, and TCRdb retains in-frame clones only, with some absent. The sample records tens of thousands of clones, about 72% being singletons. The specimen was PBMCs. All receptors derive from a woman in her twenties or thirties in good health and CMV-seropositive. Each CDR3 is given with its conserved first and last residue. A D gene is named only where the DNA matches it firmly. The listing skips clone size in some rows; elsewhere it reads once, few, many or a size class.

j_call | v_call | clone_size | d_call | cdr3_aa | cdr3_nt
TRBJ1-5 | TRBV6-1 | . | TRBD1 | CASSGGGTGINQPQHF | TGTGCCAGCAGTGGAGGGGGGACAGGGATCAATCAGCCCCAGCATTTT
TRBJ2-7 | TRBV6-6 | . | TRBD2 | CASSYKRGVSYEQYF | TGTGCCAGCAGTTACAAGCGGGGGGTGTCCTACGAGCAGTACTTC
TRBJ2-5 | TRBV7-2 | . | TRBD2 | CASSVRLAGGPTQETQYF | TGTGCCAGCAGCGTCAGACTAGCGGGGGGGCCAACTCAAGAGACCCAGTACTTC
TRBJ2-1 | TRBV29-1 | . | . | CRVGSESGGDYNEQFF | TGCAGGGTGGGCAGTGAGAGCGGCGGGGACTACAATGAGCAGTTCTTC
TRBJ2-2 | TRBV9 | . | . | CASSDFRVGELFF | TGTGCCAGCAGCGATTTCCGTGTGGGGGAGCTGTTTTTT
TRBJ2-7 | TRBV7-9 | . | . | CASSLGPGAGRDEQYF | TGTGCCAGCAGCTTAGGCCCAGGGGCCGGTCGAGATGAGCAGTACTTC
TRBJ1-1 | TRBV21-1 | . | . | CASSISGGTTEAFF | TGTGCCAGCAGCATTTCTGGGGGGACCACTGAAGCTTTCTTT
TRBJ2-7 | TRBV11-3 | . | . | CASSSETGNSYEQYF | TGTGCCAGCAGCTCAGAAACGGGTAACTCCTACGAGCAGTACTTC
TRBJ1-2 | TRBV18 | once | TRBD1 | CASSTGQGARSGYGYTF | TGTGCCAGCTCAACGGGACAGGGAGCGAGGTCGGGCTATGGCTACACCTTC
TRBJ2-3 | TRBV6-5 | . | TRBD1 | CASSSGTGPDTQYF | TGTGCCAGCAGTTCCGGGACAGGTCCAGATACGCAGTATTTT
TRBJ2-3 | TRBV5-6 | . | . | CASSPRPGSTDTQYF | TGTGCCAGCAGCCCCCGACCGGGGAGCACAGATACGCAGTATTTT
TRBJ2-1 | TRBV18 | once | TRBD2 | CASSFGTSGKRYNEQFF | TGTGCCAGCTCATTCGGGACTAGCGGGAAAAGGTACAATGAGCAGTTCTTC
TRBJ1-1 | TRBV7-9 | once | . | CASTEGGNTEAFF | TGTGCCAGCACTGAAGGGGGAAACACTGAAGCTTTCTTT
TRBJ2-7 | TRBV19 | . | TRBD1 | CASSLGQGVYEQYF | TGTGCCAGTAGTCTTGGACAGGGGGTTTACGAGCAGTACTTC
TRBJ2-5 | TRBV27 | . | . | CASDFRDTSQETQYF | TGTGCCAGCGATTTCCGGGACACTAGTCAAGAGACCCAGTACTTC
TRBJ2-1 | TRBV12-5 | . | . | CASGLVGVPDEFF | TGTGCTAGTGGTTTGGTAGGGGTCCCGGACGAGTTCTTC
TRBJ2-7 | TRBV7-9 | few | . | CASSFKGAYEQYF | TGTGCCAGCAGCTTTAAGGGGGCCTACGAGCAGTACTTC
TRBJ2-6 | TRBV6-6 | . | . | CASQTRGGANVLTF | TGTGCCAGCCAGACACGGGGGGGGGCCAACGTCCTGACTTTC
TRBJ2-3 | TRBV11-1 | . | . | CASSQGGDTQYF | TGTGCCAGCAGCCAAGGGGGAGATACGCAGTATTTT
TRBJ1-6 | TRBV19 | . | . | CASSISGRSYNSPLHF | TGTGCCAGTAGTATATCGGGTCGGTCCTATAATTCACCCCTCCACTTT
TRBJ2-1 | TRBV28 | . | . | CAIASRGNEQFF | TGTGCCATCGCCTCTCGGGGCAATGAGCAGTTCTTC
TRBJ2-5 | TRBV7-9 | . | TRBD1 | CASSPGTGTSKTQYF | TGTGCCAGCAGCCCTGGGACAGGGACATCGAAGACCCAGTACTTC
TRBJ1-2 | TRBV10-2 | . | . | CASSADRGYTF | TGCGCCAGCAGTGCCGATCGGGGCTACACCTTC
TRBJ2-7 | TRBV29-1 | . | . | CSAERAGSYEQYF | TGCAGCGCGGAACGAGCGGGCTCCTACGAGCAGTACTTC
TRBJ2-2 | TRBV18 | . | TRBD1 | CASSQGAQNTGELFF | TGTGCCAGCTCACAGGGGGCTCAGAACACCGGGGAGCTGTTTTTT
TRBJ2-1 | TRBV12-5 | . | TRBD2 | CPLGAHPPTELAVSYNEQFF | TGTCCGCTCGGGGCCCACCCTCCGACCGAACTAGCGGTTTCCTACAATGAGCAGTTCTTC
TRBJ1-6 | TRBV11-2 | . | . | CASSSQGVGSPLHF | TGTGCCAGCAGCTCACAGGGTGTCGGATCACCCCTCCACTTT
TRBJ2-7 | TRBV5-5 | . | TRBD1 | CASSLLQGAYEQYF | TGTGCCAGCAGCTTGTTGCAGGGGGCCTACGAGCAGTACTTC
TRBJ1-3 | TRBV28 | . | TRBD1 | CASTRTGSVSGNTIYF | TGTGCCAGCACCCGGACAGGGTCGGTCTCTGGAAACACCATATATTTT
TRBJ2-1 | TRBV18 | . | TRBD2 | CASSPGGAPYNEQFF | TGTGCCAGCTCACCGGGAGGGGCCCCCTACAATGAGCAGTTCTTC